This is a list of T cell receptor beta chains from one sample in a study of shared clonotypes between healthy human individuals. Clones were sequenced by immunoSEQ multiplex PCR, and TCRdb holds only the in-frame ones, with some missing. Of 1.5 million to 2.5 million clones listed, just under 95% were seen once; the top ten hold 1% to 1.5%. The sample taken for sequencing was naive CD8+ T cells sorted from blood. The receptors here all came from a man between 18 and 35 years old in good health. The conserved cysteine and the conserved F or W are not part of the CDR3 here. D genes are given only for firm matches.

j_call v_call d_call cdr3_aa
TRBJ2-1 TRBV7-9 TRBD1 ASTPGQGEVYEQF
TRBJ2-1 TRBV27 TRBD2 ASSDSGSSYNEQF
TRBJ2-3 TRBV4-1 NA ASSQVGEVLGDTQY
TRBJ2-5 TRBV9 NA ASSVAGGGTETQY
TRBJ2-2 TRBV5-6 TRBD2 ASSSAGVRLF
TRBJ1-1 TRBV5-1 NA ASSLVVAGANTEAF
TRBJ2-3 TRBV9 NA ASSPPTLGDTQY
TRBJ1-1 TRBV5-1 TRBD1 ASSAEPTGTDTEAF
TRBJ2-2 TRBV6-5 NA ASSYGGGELF
TRBJ2-1 TRBV4-1 TRBD1 ASSHPSTGGGDEQF
TRBJ2-3 TRBV4-3 NA ASSQGVSVTSTDTQY
TRBJ2-1 TRBV30 NA AWSSVRGYNEQF
TRBJ1-1 TRBV27 TRBD1 ASSLFGTGIGTEAF
TRBJ2-7 TRBV7-9 NA ASSLVGFQTYEQY
TRBJ1-1 TRBV30 NA AWSSGLEAF
TRBJ2-7 TRBV5-8 TRBD1 ASSLVPTGGWYEQY
TRBJ2-7 TRBV6-1 NA ASSQDSSPYEQY
TRBJ2-7 TRBV7-9 NA ASSSGLNYEQY
TRBJ2-7 TRBV28 NA ASRRDSDPYEQY
TRBJ2-1 TRBV7-2 TRBD2 ASSAYSSGKSYNEQF
TRBJ2-1 TRBV6-5 TRBD1 ASTPAGTGGNEQF
TRBJ1-1 TRBV27 TRBD1 ASSETGRGTEAF
TRBJ2-5 TRBV5-1 NA ASSLLGGVETQY
TRBJ1-1 TRBV30 TRBD1 AWSVDRATEAF
TRBJ2-7 TRBV7-9 NA ASSLGTSTVWEQY